The clone carrying this T cell receptor beta chain was observed many times. What it binds is not known. This record belongs to a study of CD8 T cells in ankylosing spondylitis. Germline V CDR1 and CDR2: SQVTM, ANQGSEA. This CDR3 spans 15 amino acids. The V gene lost 2 bases and the J gene lost 1 base, with 12 bases spanning the gap. One entry per CDR3 protein, called by TCRdb with MiXCR from the 5' RACE reads. The table has hundreds of thousands of distinct CDR3 sequences, around 11% seen once. Study-wide points: Among TCR beta sequences, a motif of eight highly homologous variants appeared characteristic of ankylosing spondylitis blood.

The TCR comes from a male donor with ankylosing spondylitis. The chain has TRBV29-1 and TRBJ2-4; TRBD1 is a possible D gene (5 bases). The sequencing input was blood, either unsorted or a sorted T cell fraction (not recorded which). In DNA, the CDR3 is TGCAGCGTTGAATTCGCAGGGAAGGCCAAAAACATTCAGTACTTC. This encodes CSVEFAGKAKNIQYF.